These T cell receptor beta chains were read from a single sample in a study of blood T cell repertoires in COVID-19. Assay used: immunoSEQ multiplex PCR; TCRdb lists only in-frame clones, some missing. The profile shows some 200,000 clones, 84% of them singletons. Sequenced: peripheral blood. These TCRs come from a woman aged 80 or over with active or convalescent COVID-19. The CDR3 runs from the conserved cysteine through the conserved F or W. A D gene is named only where the DNA matches it firmly. The listing skips clone size in some rows; elsewhere it reads once, few, many or a size class.

v_call: TRBV2
clone_size: -
d_call: -
j_call: TRBJ1-6
cdr3_aa: CASTTDPNSPLHF
cdr3_nt: TGTGCCAGCACAACAGACCCGAATTCACCCCTCCACTTT

v_call: TRBV5-5
clone_size: -
d_call: -
j_call: TRBJ2-1
cdr3_aa: CASSLGLLVNNEQFF
cdr3_nt: TGTGCCAGCAGCTTGGGGCTGTTGGTAAACAATGAGCAGTTCTTC

v_call: TRBV5-4
clone_size: -
d_call: TRBD1
j_call: TRBJ1-4
cdr3_aa: CASSPTGGSTNEKLFF
cdr3_nt: TGTGCCAGCAGCCCAACAGGGGGATCAACTAATGAAAAACTGTTTTTT

v_call: TRBV5-4
clone_size: -
d_call: TRBD2
j_call: TRBJ2-1
cdr3_aa: CASSLGLAKPHSFF
cdr3_nt: TGTGCCAGCAGCCTGGGACTAGCGAAACCCCACTCGTTCTTC

v_call: TRBV9
clone_size: -
d_call: TRBD2
j_call: TRBJ2-3
cdr3_aa: CASSARLAGRRADTQYF
cdr3_nt: TGTGCCAGCAGCGCGCGACTAGCGGGGCGACGCGCAGATACGCAGTATTTT

v_call: TRBV28
clone_size: -
d_call: -
j_call: TRBJ1-2
cdr3_aa: CASKTWGGNNYGYTF
cdr3_nt: TGTGCCAGCAAAACATGGGGGGGAAATAACTATGGCTACACCTTC

v_call: TRBV7-3
clone_size: -
d_call: -
j_call: TRBJ2-1
cdr3_aa: CASSLDGGVSYNEQFF
cdr3_nt: TGTGCCAGCAGCTTAGATGGCGGGGTCTCCTACAATGAGCAGTTCTTC

v_call: TRBV6-4
clone_size: -
d_call: -
j_call: TRBJ2-7
cdr3_aa: CASSDSNWAAPPGEQYF
cdr3_nt: TGTGCCAGCAGTGACTCGAATTGGGCGGCCCCTCCGGGAGAGCAGTACTTC

v_call: TRBV6-5
clone_size: -
d_call: -
j_call: TRBJ1-6
cdr3_aa: CASSYDEVASPLHF
cdr3_nt: TGTGCCAGCAGTTACGACGAGGTAGCATCACCCCTCCACTTT

v_call: TRBV5-1
clone_size: -
d_call: TRBD1
j_call: TRBJ2-4
cdr3_aa: CASSLEGQGIQYF
cdr3_nt: TGCGCCAGCAGCTTGGAGGGACAGGGAATTCAGTACTTC

v_call: TRBV6-2/TRBV6-3
clone_size: -
d_call: -
j_call: TRBJ2-5
cdr3_aa: CASSYSIRTALPRGTQYF
cdr3_nt: TGTGCCAGCAGTTACTCAATCCGGACAGCATTACCTCGGGGGACCCAGTACTTC

v_call: TRBV5-1
clone_size: -
d_call: TRBD1
j_call: TRBJ1-1
cdr3_aa: CASSFGTGGNTEAFF
cdr3_nt: TGCGCCAGCAGCTTCGGGACAGGGGGCAACACTGAAGCTTTCTTT

v_call: TRBV19
clone_size: -
d_call: -
j_call: TRBJ2-3
cdr3_aa: CASSIRAGAPTDTQYF
cdr3_nt: TGTGCCAGTAGTATTCGGGCGGGGGCCCCGACAGATACGCAGTATTTT

v_call: TRBV29-1
clone_size: -
d_call: -
j_call: TRBJ2-3
cdr3_aa: CSVQVTDTQYF
cdr3_nt: TGCAGCGTCCAGGTCACAGATACGCAGTATTTT

v_call: TRBV6-5
clone_size: -
d_call: -
j_call: TRBJ2-1
cdr3_aa: CASSYQGGPYNEQFF
cdr3_nt: TGTGCCAGCAGTTACCAGGGGGGTCCGTACAATGAGCAGTTCTTC

v_call: TRBV6-6
clone_size: few
d_call: TRBD1
j_call: TRBJ2-7
cdr3_aa: CASMNPEGQGAREQYF
cdr3_nt: TGTGCCAGCATGAACCCAGAGGGCCAGGGGGCACGGGAGCAGTACTTC

v_call: TRBV18
clone_size: -
d_call: TRBD1
j_call: TRBJ2-7
cdr3_aa: CASSGQGNYEQYF
cdr3_nt: TGTGCCAGCTCAGGACAGGGAAACTACGAGCAGTACTTC

v_call: TRBV19
clone_size: -
d_call: TRBD2
j_call: TRBJ2-5
cdr3_aa: CASSLARTSGAEETQYF
cdr3_nt: TGTGCCAGTAGCCTCGCGCGGACTAGCGGGGCTGAAGAGACCCAGTACTTC

v_call: TRBV6-5
clone_size: -
d_call: -
j_call: TRBJ2-4
cdr3_aa: CASSYSLAEGGNIQYF
cdr3_nt: TGTGCCAGCAGTTACTCCCTGGCCGAGGGCGGTAACATTCAGTACTTC

v_call: TRBV9
clone_size: -
d_call: -
j_call: TRBJ2-7
cdr3_aa: CASSPTGTLYEQYF
cdr3_nt: TGTGCCAGCAGCCCAACCGGGACACTCTACGAGCAGTACTTC

v_call: TRBV9
clone_size: -
d_call: TRBD1
j_call: TRBJ2-7
cdr3_aa: CASSPGQGNYEQYF
cdr3_nt: TGTGCCAGCAGCCCCGGACAGGGAAACTACGAGCAGTACTTC

v_call: TRBV5-5
clone_size: -
d_call: -
j_call: TRBJ2-5
cdr3_aa: CASSSLGGVAQETQYF
cdr3_nt: TGTGCCAGCAGCTCATTAGGGGGGGTGGCCCAAGAGACCCAGTACTTC

v_call: TRBV27
clone_size: -
d_call: TRBD2
j_call: TRBJ2-1
cdr3_aa: CASSSTLLAGGRYSEQFF
cdr3_nt: TGTGCCAGCAGCTCCACGTTACTAGCGGGGGGCCGGTACAGTGAGCAGTTCTTC

v_call: TRBV20-1
clone_size: -
d_call: -
j_call: TRBJ2-5
cdr3_aa: CSANRATQYF
cdr3_nt: TGCAGTGCCAACAGGGCGACCCAGTACTTC

v_call: TRBV5-4
clone_size: -
d_call: -
j_call: TRBJ2-1
cdr3_aa: CASSSRDKLYNEQFF
cdr3_nt: TGTGCCAGCAGCTCCCGGGACAAACTCTACAATGAGCAGTTCTTC

v_call: TRBV25-1
clone_size: -
d_call: -
j_call: TRBJ2-1
cdr3_aa: CASSEIGTAGVNEQFF
cdr3_nt: TGTGCCAGCAGTGAAATCGGGACAGCGGGAGTCAATGAGCAGTTCTTC

v_call: TRBV18
clone_size: -
d_call: TRBD1
j_call: TRBJ2-7
cdr3_aa: CASSLDRAPSYEQYF
cdr3_nt: TGTGCCAGCTCGCTTGACAGGGCACCCTCCTACGAGCAGTACTTC

v_call: TRBV5-1
clone_size: once
d_call: TRBD2
j_call: TRBJ2-7
cdr3_aa: CASSLGATSGKNEQYF
cdr3_nt: TGCGCCAGCAGCTTGGGGGCGACTAGCGGGAAGAACGAGCAGTACTTC

v_call: TRBV6-5
clone_size: many
d_call: TRBD1
j_call: TRBJ2-7
cdr3_aa: CASSSQRTGSYEQYF
cdr3_nt: TGTGCCAGCAGTTCTCAAAGGACAGGGTCCTACGAGCAGTACTTC